Following are 4 T cell receptor beta chains from one sample sequenced in a study of beta chain features in type 1 diabetes. No antigen is known for these receptors. Study outcomes and limitations: Shortening of TCRB CDR3s, moderate but significant, appeared in all four CD4+ subsets of Type 1 diabetes patients.

The investigators reverse transcribed all of the isolated RNA, so they sequenced expressed TCRB transcripts. TCRdb keeps only in-frame clones here, not all; method: immunoSEQ multiplex PCR. This sample carries 300,000 to 350,000 clones, about a tenth of them seen once, and the ten largest clones take roughly 0.99%. Material for sequencing was central memory CD4+ T cells from blood. Source of these receptors: a young man with type 1 diabetes.

The V gene is TRBV9, the J gene TRBJ1-2; D is uncertain. Per germline, CDR1 SGDLS and CDR2 YYNGEE. V was shortened by 0 bases and J by 5 bases, with 14 bases between the two germline ends. The CDR3 runs 15 residues. Here the CDR3 reads CASSVGGQDRYGYTF. The CDR3 coding sequence is TGTGCCAGCAGCGTAGGAGGGCAGGATCGATATGGCTACACCTTC.

The table lists this clone with many counts. This chain uses TRBV7-8 with TRBJ2-5; D remains ambiguous. V was pared by 3 bases and J by 5 bases, with 10 bases between. The CDR3 sequence is 13 residues long. CDR1 and CDR2 (germline): SGHVS, FQNEAQ. The CDR3 bases are TGTGCCAGCAGCTTTGGCCCCCGGGAGACCCAGTACTTC. It yields the protein CASSFGPRETQYF.

There are a few counts of this clone. The chain joins TRBV14 to TRBJ1-1; 7 positions match TRBD1. Per the germline V gene, CDR1 is SGHDN and CDR2 is FVKESK. This CDR3 region has 15 residues. Unmatched junction bases numbered 4, after V lost 2 bases and J lost 1 base. CDR3 in DNA: TGTGCCAGCAGCCAACGACAGGGACCGAACACTGAAGCTTTCTTT. This encodes CASSQRQGPNTEAFF.

A remark on this clone: The same CDR3 can be traced to other DNA sequences in this sample. J is TRBJ2-5 and V is TRBV7-2; D uncertain. This CDR3 is built from 13 residues. The germline V gene encodes CDR1 SGHTA and CDR2 FQGNSA. Trimming pared 1 base from V and 2 bases from J, leaving 5 bases between. The CDR3 here is CASSLGLQETQYF. The DNA for the CDR3 is TGTGCCAGCAGCTTAGGTCTGCAAGAGACCCAGTACTTC.